These 11 T cell receptor beta chains were sequenced from one sample in a study of beta chain features in type 1 diabetes. Whole-study findings and limits: Shortening that was moderate but significant affected the TCRB CDR3s of Type 1 diabetes patients in all four CD4+ subsets.

Expressed TCRB transcripts were sequenced because the isolated RNA had all been reverse transcribed beforehand. The repertoire was sequenced with immunoSEQ multiplex PCR; TCRdb's copy has only in-frame clones and lacks some. This table has about 70,000 clones, 45% to 50% appearing once. These receptors have no identified antigens. The sequencing sample was made of central memory CD4+ T cells from blood. Source of these receptors: a man younger than 45 with type 1 diabetes.

A few counts support this clone. V usage is TRBV28 and J usage is TRBJ1-2; TRBD1 matches at 8 bases. The CDR3 totals 15 residues. J gave up 2 bases and V 7 bases, and 9 bases lay outside the gene matches. Germline V gene sequence: CDR1 MDHEN, CDR2 SYDVKM. The CDR3 DNA reads TGTGCCAGCACCTTACCGGGACAGGAAAACTATGGCTACACCTTC. Translating it yields CASTLPGQENYGYTF.

In this sample, this clone turned up a few times. As DNA, the CDR3 is TGTGCCAGCAGCCCCCCAAGCGGGGGGGCAGGGGAGCAGTTCTTC. Translation gives CASSPPSGGAGEQFF. The chain uses TRBV7-6 and TRBJ2-1; 10 bases are shared with TRBD2. There are 15 residues in the CDR3. Per the germline V gene, CDR1 is SGHVS and CDR2 is FNYEAQ. V lost 5 bases and J lost 10; bases outside the gene matches: 11.

This chain joins TRBV27 and TRBJ1-5; 10 bases are a match to TRBD1. The CDR3 contains 14 residues. Germline lookup yields CDR1 MNHEY and CDR2 SMNVEV (reference sequence). J was trimmed by 9 bases and V by 3 bases; bases with no gene match: 5. The CDR3 DNA reads as TGTGCCAGCAGTTTGGGGACAGGGGCTAGGCCCCAGCATTTT. It specifies CASSLGTGARPQHF.

A few counts support this clone. Other DNA sequences in the sample encode the same CDR3. V is TRBV2 and J is TRBJ2-3, with TRBD1 identical over 7 bases. Germline V lookup: CDR1 SNHLY, CDR2 FYNNEI. The CDR3 contains 14 residues. Unmatched junction bases numbered 5, after V lost 6 bases and J lost 2 bases. CDR3 residues: CASRARGSTDTQYF. The CDR3 DNA sequence: TGTGCCAGCAGGGCCAGGGGGTCCACAGATACGCAGTATTTT.

This clone occurred a few times. V and J are TRBV29-1 and TRBJ2-1; 10 nucleotides align to TRBD2. CDR3 size: 14 residues. Germline V gene data show CDR1 as SQVTM and CDR2 as ANQGSEA. V shed 4 bases and J 4 bases; nucleotides not matched to a gene: 4. This CDR3 reads CSVVPSGGYNEQFF. DNA of the CDR3: TGCAGCGTTGTTCCTAGCGGGGGTTACAATGAGCAGTTCTTC.

The chain carries TRBV6-6 and TRBJ1-2; D possibly corresponds to TRBD1 (5 bases). Germline lookup yields CDR1 MNHNY and CDR2 SVGAGI (reference sequence). The germline V and J ends were trimmed by 4 bases and 4 bases, with 13 bases remaining between them. The CDR3 sequence is 14 residues long. In nucleotides, the CDR3 is TGTGCCAGCAGTTCACCGGCGGGGCCCTATGGCTACACCTTC. Amino acid sequence: CASSSPAGPYGYTF.

V and J are TRBV7-6 and TRBJ2-1; TRBD2 matches at 12 bases. This CDR3 has 17 residues. Germline V gives CDR1 SGHVS, CDR2 FNYEAQ. With V trimmed by 1 base and J by 10 bases, 11 bases remained unmatched. The DNA of the CDR3 is TGTGCCAGCAGCTTAGAAGGGGCTAGCGGGAGGGGGGGCGAGCAGTTCTTC. This translates into CASSLEGASGRGGEQFF.

This clone occurred once. V gene TRBV9 combines with J gene TRBJ2-1; 10 nucleotides match TRBD2. This CDR3 comprises 15 residues. Germline V gives CDR1 SGDLS, CDR2 YYNGEE. The trim removed 5 bases at V and 3 bases at J, leaving 5 bases unmatched. In nucleotides, the CDR3 is TGTGCCAGCAGATCCGGGACTAGCGACTACAATGAGCAGTTCTTC. Translating it yields CASRSGTSDYNEQFF.

This clone has just a few counts. This chain joins TRBV30 and TRBJ1-1; no clear D. Trimming removed 4 bases from V and 4 bases from J, with 13 bases in between. This CDR3 has 13 amino acids. Germline lookup yields CDR1 GTSNPN and CDR2 SVGIG (reference sequence). The CDR3 spells CAWTAQAGTEAFF. In nucleotides, the CDR3 is TGTGCCTGGACCGCCCAGGCGGGCACTGAAGCTTTCTTT. Complete variable domain (other parts from reference TRBV30 and TRBJ1-1): SQTIHQWPATLVQPVGSPLSLECTVEGTSNPNLYWYRQAAGRGLQLLFYSVGIGQISSEVPQNLSASRPQDRQFILSSKKLLLSDSGFYLCAWTAQAGTEAFFGQGTRLTVV.

The V gene is TRBV14, the J gene TRBJ2-7; D uncertain. Trimming left V 1 base short and J 0 bases short, with 10 bases between. This CDR3 has 15 amino acids. Germline CDR1 SGHDN, CDR2 FVKESK. The CDR3 bases are TGTGCCAGCAGCCAAGGGCAGGCGAGCTCCTACGAGCAGTACTTC. It yields the protein CASSQGQASSYEQYF.

The chain recombines TRBV5-5 with TRBJ1-2; D not resolved. Germline CDR1 SGHKS, CDR2 YYEKEE (reference sequence). This CDR3 comprises 15 residues. V was cut by 4 bases and J by 4 bases, with 17 bases left in between. DNA of the CDR3: TGTGCCAGCAGCCAAGACGCCGGGGTCGGCTATGGCTACACCTTC. Amino acid sequence: CASSQDAGVGYGYTF.